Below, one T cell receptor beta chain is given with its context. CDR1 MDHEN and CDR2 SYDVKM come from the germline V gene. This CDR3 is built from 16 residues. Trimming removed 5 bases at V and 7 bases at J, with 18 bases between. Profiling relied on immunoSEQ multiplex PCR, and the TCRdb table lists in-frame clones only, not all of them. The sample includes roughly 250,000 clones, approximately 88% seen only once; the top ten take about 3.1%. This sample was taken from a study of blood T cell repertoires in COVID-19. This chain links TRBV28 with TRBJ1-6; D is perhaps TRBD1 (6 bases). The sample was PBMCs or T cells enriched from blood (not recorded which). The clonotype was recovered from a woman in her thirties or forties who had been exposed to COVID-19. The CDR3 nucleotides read TGTGCCAGCAGTCATGCCGGGACACCAAGAAATTCACCCCTCCACTTT. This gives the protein CASSHAGTPRNSPLHF.